A single sample gave rise to the 25 T cell receptor beta chains below, sequenced in a study of blood T cell repertoires in COVID-19. Here immunoSEQ multiplex PCR was the method, and the copy in TCRdb shows in-frame clones only, minus some. The top ten hold approximately 4% of the sample, which has approximately 200,000 clones, around 89% seen once. The sequencing input was peripheral blood. These receptors came from a woman aged 25 to 45 with acute or convalescent COVID-19.

V usage is TRBV12-3 or TRBV12-4 and J usage is TRBJ1-2; D might be TRBD1 (6 bases). V lost 3 bases to trimming and J lost 7 bases, with 12 bases between them. CDR3 length: 13 amino acids. The DNA of the CDR3 is TGTGCCAGCAGTTTTGTGGCGGGGGCTGGCTACACCTTC. It specifies CASSFVAGAGYTF.

The chain employs TRBV9 and TRBJ1-6; D remains unclear. V lost 4 bases to trimming and J lost 10 bases, with 12 bases between them. The CDR3 is made up of 13 amino acids. Germline V CDR1 and CDR2: SGDLS, YYNGEE. The CDR3 region has the DNA TGTGCCAGCAGCTTGCATAGCGGGTCACCCCTCCACTTT. It specifies CASSLHSGSPLHF.

The chain has TRBV28 and TRBJ2-3; D is unclear. With 1 base removed from V and 0 bases from J, the gap between germline ends came to 5 bases. This CDR3 spans 14 amino acids. The germline V gene encodes CDR1 MDHEN and CDR2 SYDVKM. In nucleotides, the CDR3 is TGTGCCAGCAGTTTATCCGGGAGCACAGATACGCAGTATTTT. It encodes CASSLSGSTDTQYF.

The chain links TRBV7-9 to TRBJ1-5, with 8 bases matching TRBD1. The germline gives CDR1 SEHNR, CDR2 FQNEAQ (reference sequence). The V gene end was trimmed by 4 bases and the J gene end by 9 bases; junction bases not matched to a gene: 2. CDR3 length equals 12 residues. CDR3 coding DNA: TGTGCCAGCAGCTCGGGGACAGGGCCCCAGCATTTT. Translation gives CASSSGTGPQHF. The full variable domain, with the rest looked up from reference TRBV7-9 and TRBJ1-5, is DTGVSQNPRHKITKRGQNVTFRCDPISEHNRLYWYRQTLGQGPEFLTYFQNEAQLEKSRLLSDRFSAERPKGSFSTLEIQRTEQGDSAMYLCASSSGTGPQHFGDGTRLSIL.

For the CDR3, the DNA is TGCGCCAGCAGCTTGGACCCAAACCGCTACTCTGGAAACACCATATATTTT. Translating it yields CASSLDPNRYSGNTIYF. J is TRBJ1-3 and V is TRBV5-1; D is ambiguous. Trimming removed 0 bases from V and 0 bases from J, with 13 bases in between. Germline CDR1 is SGHRS and CDR2 is YFSETQ. The CDR3 extends over 17 amino acids. Full variable domain (remainder filled in from reference TRBV5-1 and TRBJ1-3): KAGVTQTPRYLIKTRGQQVTLSCSPISGHRSVSWYQQTPGQGLQFLFEYFSETQRNKGNFPGRFSGRQFSNSRSEMNVSTLELGDSALYLCASSLDPNRYSGNTIYFGEGSWLTVV.

The J gene is TRBJ2-1, the V gene TRBV5-1, with 9 positions matching TRBD2. CDR3 length: 16 amino acids. Germline V gene sequence: CDR1 SGHRS, CDR2 YFSETQ. Trimming removed 0 bases from V and 9 bases from J; junction bases left unmatched: 10. The CDR3, as DNA: TGCGCCAGCAGCTTGGCCGGTCTAGCGGGATCTCCTGAGCAGTTCTTC. Protein: CASSLAGLAGSPEQFF. The entire variable domain, with the rest obtained from reference TRBV5-1 and TRBJ2-1, is as follows: KAGVTQTPRYLIKTRGQQVTLSCSPISGHRSVSWYQQTPGQGLQFLFEYFSETQRNKGNFPGRFSGRQFSNSRSEMNVSTLELGDSALYLCASSLAGLAGSPEQFFGPGTRLTVL.

The genes are TRBV5-5 and TRBJ2-7, with TRBD2 as a possible D gene (7 bases). This CDR3 region has 13 residues. Germline assignment: CDR1 SGHKS and CDR2 YYEKEE (reference sequence). The V gene lost 4 bases and the J gene lost 3 bases, with 11 bases spanning the gap. CDR3 bases: TGTGCCAGCAGCCCGGGGGGCTTCTACGAGCAGTACTTC. It is translated as CASSPGGFYEQYF.

The V call is TRBV30, the J call TRBJ1-4; possibly TRBD1 for D (6 bases). Trimming shortened V by 4 bases and J by 8 bases, and 14 bases separated the two germline ends. This CDR3 is 13 amino acids long. Germline V gene sequence: CDR1 GTSNPN, CDR2 SVGIG (reference sequence). In DNA, the CDR3 is TGTGCCTGGAATACAGGGTGGCCGGAAAAACTGTTTTTT. Translating gives CAWNTGWPEKLFF.

This clone was found a few times. CDR3 sequence reads: CASRFSGRGTYEQYF. CDR3 nucleotide sequence: TGTGCAAGTCGCTTCAGCGGGAGAGGAACCTACGAGCAGTACTTC. The V gene is TRBV12-2, the J gene TRBJ2-7; the tabulated D call, TRBD2, remains unverified against the DNA. TRBV12-2 is a documented pseudogene. The CDR3 contains 15 residues.

This clone was found a few times. The chain is built from TRBV20-1 and TRBJ2-7; the D is unclear. Germline lookup yields CDR1 DFQATT and CDR2 SNEGSKA (reference sequence). Between the trimmed V and J ends, which lost 7 bases and 5 bases, there was a span of 12 bases. The CDR3 has 11 amino acids. Written as DNA, the CDR3 is TGCAGTGGAATAATGGGCAACGAGCAGTACTTC. The encoded protein is CSGIMGNEQYF.

This chain connects TRBV28 to TRBJ1-2; D is unclear. This CDR3 has 11 amino acids. CDR1 and CDR2 (germline): MDHEN, SYDVKM. The ends were cut back, 5 bases at V and 8 bases at J, with 9 bases in the middle. CDR3: CASSNTWGYTF. The DNA for the CDR3 is TGTGCCAGCAGTAACACGTGGGGCTACACCTTC.

J is TRBJ2-2 and V is TRBV5-1; D perhaps matches TRBD2 (5 bases). Germline V gene data show CDR1 as SGHRS and CDR2 as YFSETQ. V gave up 7 bases and J gave up 4 bases, with 11 bases separating them. CDR3 length: 13 residues. In DNA, the CDR3 is TGCGCCAGCCGATGGGGAGTCACCGGGGAGCTGTTTTTT. Translating gives CASRWGVTGELFF. The variable domain in full, completed from reference TRBV5-1 and TRBJ2-2, reads KAGVTQTPRYLIKTRGQQVTLSCSPISGHRSVSWYQQTPGQGLQFLFEYFSETQRNKGNFPGRFSGRQFSNSRSEMNVSTLELGDSALYLCASRWGVTGELFFGEGSRLTVL.

V and J are TRBV29-1 and TRBJ2-5; D perhaps matches TRBD1 (5 bases). V lost 5 bases and J 5 bases, leaving 21 bases between the germline ends. Germline lookup yields CDR1 SQVTM and CDR2 ANQGSEA. CDR3 length: 15 amino acids. The CDR3 loop reads CSVKGYALVGETQYF. The CDR3 region has the DNA TGCAGCGTTAAGGGGTACGCCTTAGTTGGGGAGACCCAGTACTTC. Using reference TRBV29-1 and TRBJ2-5 for the parts outside the CDR3, the full variable domain is SAVISQKPSRDICQRGTSLTIQCQVDSQVTMMFWYRQQPGQSLTLIATANQGSEATYESGFVIDKFPISRPNLTFSTLTVSNMSPEDSSIYLCSVKGYALVGETQYFGPGTRLLVL.

J is TRBJ2-1 and V is TRBV7-8; D unclear. The V gene's germline CDR1 is SGHVS and CDR2 FQNEAQ. The CDR3 is 11 amino acids. V was pared by 5 bases and J by 9 bases, with 8 bases between. CDR3 amino acids: CASSPRGEQFF. CDR3 coding DNA: TGTGCCAGCAGCCCCCGAGGTGAGCAGTTCTTC.

The chain uses TRBV24-1 and TRBJ1-1; D is unclear. V lost 3 bases and J lost 9, with 13 bases in between. Germline CDR1 and CDR2: KGHDR and SFDVKD. This CDR3 has 13 amino acids. CDR3 in DNA: TGTGCCACCAGTGATCCCGGGTCCCTTCAAGCTTTCTTT. It translates to CATSDPGSLQAFF.

This sequence joins TRBV2 and TRBJ2-2; D may be TRBD2 (6 bases). Germline V gene lookup returns CDR1 SNHLY and CDR2 FYNNEI. V was cut by 4 bases and J by 7 bases, with 7 bases left in between. This CDR3 spans 12 amino acids. CDR3 sequence (DNA): TGTGCCAGCAGTGGGAGGGTCGGGGAGCTGTTTTTT. This translates into CASSGRVGELFF. Looking up the rest from reference TRBV2 and TRBJ2-2 gives the full variable domain: EPEVTQTPSHQVTQMGQEVILRCVPISNHLYFYWYRQILGQKVEFLVSFYNNEISEKSEIFDDQFSVERPDGSNFTLKIRSTKLEDSAMYFCASSGRVGELFFGEGSRLTVL.

This clone was detected only a few times. The chain couples TRBV14 to TRBJ2-2; 7 bases agree with TRBD2. Germline values: CDR1 SGHDN, CDR2 FVKESK. J was trimmed by 1 base and V by 4 bases; bases with no gene match: 9. The CDR3 runs to 17 residues. DNA for the CDR3: TGTGCCAGCAGCCCATTCGGGGGGACCGTGAACACCGGGGAGCTGTTTTTT. It is translated as CASSPFGGTVNTGELFF.

The J gene is TRBJ1-1, the V gene TRBV28; D remains unclear. Germline loops: CDR1 MDHEN, CDR2 SYDVKM. The CDR3 contains 11 residues. V lost 6 bases, J lost 9 bases, and 11 bases lay in between. Written as DNA, the CDR3 is TGTGCCAGCAGCCTGGCGGGTAAAGCTTTCTTT. Protein sequence: CASSLAGKAFF.

V usage is TRBV28 and J usage is TRBJ1-3; D not certain. The CDR3 loop spans 12 amino acids. The germline V gene has CDR1 MDHEN and CDR2 SYDVKM. Trimming left V 3 bases short and J 4 bases short, with 4 bases between. In DNA form, the CDR3 reads TGTGCCAGCAGTTTCCAGGGAAACACCATATATTTT. This gives the protein CASSFQGNTIYF.

The chain joins TRBV27 to TRBJ2-7, with 7 bases that match TRBD1. Per the germline V gene, CDR1 is MNHEY and CDR2 is SMNVEV (reference sequence). The junction had 7 bases not matched to a gene; V was cut back by 8 bases and J by 3 bases. The CDR3 totals 13 residues. The CDR3, as DNA: TGTGCCAGCGCGGACAGGAGAGTCTACGAGCAGTACTTC. Translating gives CASADRRVYEQYF.

V is TRBV7-2 and J is TRBJ1-1; the match to TRBD1 covers 7 bases. The V segment lost 4 bases and the J segment 8 bases; nucleotides outside the gene matches: 13. The germline gives CDR1 SGHTA, CDR2 FQGNSA. The CDR3 covers 15 residues. The CDR3 here is CASSSWTGPKGEAFF. For the CDR3, the DNA is TGTGCCAGCAGCTCCTGGACAGGACCGAAGGGGGAAGCTTTCTTT.

The gene calls are TRBV28 and TRBJ1-4, with unresolved D. This CDR3 spans 13 amino acids. CDR1 and CDR2 from the germline V gene are MDHEN and SYDVKM. The V and J ends lost 10 bases and 7 bases respectively, with 16 bases between them. CDR3 nucleotide sequence: TGTGCCACCACCTGGGGAGGGCGTGAAAAACTGTTTTTT. It encodes CATTWGGREKLFF.

About this clone itself: One end of the junction varies from germline; a read error may be responsible. The chain employs TRBV7-7 and TRBJ2-5, with D possibly being TRBD2 (6 bases). The germline V gene has CDR1 SSHAT and CDR2 FNYEAQ (reference sequence). The CDR3 length is 15 residues. Written as DNA, the CDR3 is TGTGCTAGCAGCTTAACCCAGGGACTGCTAGAGACCCAGTACTTC. Translation: CASSLTQGLLETQYF.

This clone appeared a single time. The chain recombines TRBV15 with TRBJ2-5; a weak D match, TRBD1 (8 bases). V was shortened by 0 bases and J by 2 bases, with 16 bases between the two germline ends. Germline lookup yields CDR1 LNHNV and CDR2 YYDKDF (reference sequence). This CDR3 region has 17 residues. The CDR3 spells CATSRDQGAGAQETQYF. The CDR3 bases are TGTGCCACCAGCAGAGATCAGGGGGCGGGAGCGCAAGAGACCCAGTACTTC.

CDR3 region: CASLRQGTDTQYF. In nucleotides, the CDR3 is TGTGCCAGTCTACGACAGGGTACAGATACGCAGTATTTT. This chain joins TRBV27 and TRBJ2-3, with TRBD1 identical over 7 bases. With V trimmed by 9 bases and J by 3 bases, 6 bases remained unmatched. The CDR3 extends over 13 amino acids. Germline V CDR1 and CDR2: MNHEY, SMNVEV (reference sequence).